This T cell receptor beta chain was recorded in a study of radiation and T cells in renal cell carcinoma. General study results and limits: Baseline intratumoral clonotype presence is unknown without pretreatment biopsies. From baseline, blood top tumor clonotypes peaked at 2 weeks post-radiation.

Comment on this clone: Its antigen is as yet unknown.

Sequencing used immunoSEQ multiplex PCR; TCRdb keeps in-frame clones, though not all of them. The sample holds about 160,000 clones, approximately 90% seen once. CDR1 and CDR2 (germline): SGHAT, FQNNGV. CDR3 length equals 16 residues. The V segment lost 5 bases and the J segment 8 bases; nucleotides outside the gene matches: 12. This sample's time point: baseline pretreatment blood. Treatment indicated: 15 Gy SBRT to primary tumor, nephrectomy 4 weeks later. Blood was sampled at baseline, 2 weeks and 4 weeks after SBRT. Clear cell pathology was present in this patient's renal cell carcinoma. Sequenced here: blood, sampled from a patient whose treatment included radiotherapy and nephrectomy. The V and J genes are TRBV11-2 and TRBJ2-3; TRBD2 aligns across 11 bases. The sequence was obtained from a woman between 70 and 85 years old with renal cell carcinoma. CDR3 region: CASSDSLAGGGGTQYF. The CDR3, as DNA: TGTGCCAGCAGCGATTCTCTAGCGGGGGGCGGGGGTACGCAGTATTTT.